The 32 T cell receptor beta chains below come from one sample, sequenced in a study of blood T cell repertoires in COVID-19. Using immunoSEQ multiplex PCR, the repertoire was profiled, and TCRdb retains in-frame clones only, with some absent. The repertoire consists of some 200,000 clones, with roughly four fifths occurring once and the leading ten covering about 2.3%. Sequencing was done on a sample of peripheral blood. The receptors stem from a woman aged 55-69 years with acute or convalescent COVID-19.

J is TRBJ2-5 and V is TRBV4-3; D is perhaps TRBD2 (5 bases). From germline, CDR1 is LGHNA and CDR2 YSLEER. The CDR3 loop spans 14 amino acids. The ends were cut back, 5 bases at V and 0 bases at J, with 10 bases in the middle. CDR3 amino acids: CASSSRGYQETQYF. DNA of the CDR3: TGCGCCAGCAGCTCCCGGGGTTACCAAGAGACCCAGTACTTC.

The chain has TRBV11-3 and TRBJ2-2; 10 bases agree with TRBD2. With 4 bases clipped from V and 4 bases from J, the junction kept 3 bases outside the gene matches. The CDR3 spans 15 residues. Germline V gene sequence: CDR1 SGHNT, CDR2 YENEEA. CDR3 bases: TGTGCCAGCAGCTCGCGGACTAGCGGCACCGGGGAGCTGTTTTTT. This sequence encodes CASSSRTSGTGELFF.

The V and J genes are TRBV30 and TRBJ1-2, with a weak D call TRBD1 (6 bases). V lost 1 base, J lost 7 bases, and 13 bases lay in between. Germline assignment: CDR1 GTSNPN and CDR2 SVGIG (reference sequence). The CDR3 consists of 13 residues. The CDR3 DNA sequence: TGTGCCTGGAGTGAAACAGGGTTAGGTGGCTACACCTTC. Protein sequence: CAWSETGLGGYTF.

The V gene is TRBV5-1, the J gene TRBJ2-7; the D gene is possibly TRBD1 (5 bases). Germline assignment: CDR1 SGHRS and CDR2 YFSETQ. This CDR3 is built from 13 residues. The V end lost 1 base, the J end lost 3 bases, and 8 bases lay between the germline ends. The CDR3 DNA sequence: TGCGCCAGCAGCTTGTGGGGCGACTACGAGCAGTACTTC. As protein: CASSLWGDYEQYF. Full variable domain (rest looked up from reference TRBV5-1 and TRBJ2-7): KAGVTQTPRYLIKTRGQQVTLSCSPISGHRSVSWYQQTPGQGLQFLFEYFSETQRNKGNFPGRFSGRQFSNSRSEMNVSTLELGDSALYLCASSLWGDYEQYFGPGTRLTVT.

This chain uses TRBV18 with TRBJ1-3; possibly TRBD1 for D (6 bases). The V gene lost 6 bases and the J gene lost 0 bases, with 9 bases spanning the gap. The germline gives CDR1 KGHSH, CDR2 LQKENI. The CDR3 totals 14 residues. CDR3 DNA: TGTGCCAGCTCTCAGACAGGCTCTGGAAACACCATATATTTT. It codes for CASSQTGSGNTIYF.

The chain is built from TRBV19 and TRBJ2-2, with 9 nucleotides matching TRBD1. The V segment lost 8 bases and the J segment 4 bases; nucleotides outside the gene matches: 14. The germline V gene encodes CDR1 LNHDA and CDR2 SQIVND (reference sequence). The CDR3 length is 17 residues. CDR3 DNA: TGTGCCAGTTCCCTAACGGGGACAGGGAAGGGCACCGGGGAGCTGTTTTTT. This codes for CASSLTGTGKGTGELFF.

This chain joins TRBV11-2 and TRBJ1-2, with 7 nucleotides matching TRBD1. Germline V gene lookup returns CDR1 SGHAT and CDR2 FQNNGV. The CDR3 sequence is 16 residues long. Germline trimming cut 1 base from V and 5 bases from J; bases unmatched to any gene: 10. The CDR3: CASSLGTVHRGYGYTF. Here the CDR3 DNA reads TGTGCCAGCAGCTTAGGAACGGTGCACAGGGGATATGGCTACACCTTC. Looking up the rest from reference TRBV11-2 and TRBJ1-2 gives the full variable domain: EAGVAQSPRYKIIEKRQSVAFWCNPISGHATLYWYQQILGQGPKLLIQFQNNGVVDDSQLPKDRFSAERLKGVDSTLKIQPAKLEDSAVYLCASSLGTVHRGYGYTFGSGTRLTVV.

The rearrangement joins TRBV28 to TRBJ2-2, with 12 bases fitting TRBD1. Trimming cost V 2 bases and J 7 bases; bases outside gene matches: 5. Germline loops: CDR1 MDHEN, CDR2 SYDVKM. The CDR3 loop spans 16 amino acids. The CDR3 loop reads CASSLPGQGAGGELFF. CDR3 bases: TGTGCCAGCAGTTTACCGGGACAGGGGGCGGGCGGGGAGCTGTTTTTT.

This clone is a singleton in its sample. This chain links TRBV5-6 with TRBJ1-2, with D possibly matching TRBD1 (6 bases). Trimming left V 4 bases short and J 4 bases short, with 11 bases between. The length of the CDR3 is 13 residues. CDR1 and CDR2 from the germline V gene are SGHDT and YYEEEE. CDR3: CASSQGRGYGYTF. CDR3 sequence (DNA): TGTGCCAGCAGCCAAGGCAGGGGCTATGGCTACACCTTC.

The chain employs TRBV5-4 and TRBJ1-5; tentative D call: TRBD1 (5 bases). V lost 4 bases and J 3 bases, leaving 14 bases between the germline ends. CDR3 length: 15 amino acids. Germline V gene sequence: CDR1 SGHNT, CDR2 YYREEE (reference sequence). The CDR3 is CASSLGRGLNQPQHF. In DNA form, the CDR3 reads TGTGCCAGCAGCCTCGGACGGGGACTCAATCAGCCCCAGCATTTT. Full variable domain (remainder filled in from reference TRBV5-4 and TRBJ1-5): ETGVTQSPTHLIKTRGQQVTLRCSSQSGHNTVSWYQQALGQGPQFIFQYYREEENGRGNFPPRFSGLQFPNYSSELNVNALELDDSALYLCASSLGRGLNQPQHFGDGTRLSIL.

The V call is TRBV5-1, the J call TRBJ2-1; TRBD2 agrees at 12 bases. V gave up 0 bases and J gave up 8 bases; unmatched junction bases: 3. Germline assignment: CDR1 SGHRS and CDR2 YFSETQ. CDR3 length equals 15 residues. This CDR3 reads CASSLGTSGADEQFF. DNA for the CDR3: TGCGCCAGCAGCTTGGGGACTAGCGGGGCCGATGAGCAGTTCTTC. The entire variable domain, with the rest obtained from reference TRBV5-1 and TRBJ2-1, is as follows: KAGVTQTPRYLIKTRGQQVTLSCSPISGHRSVSWYQQTPGQGLQFLFEYFSETQRNKGNFPGRFSGRQFSNSRSEMNVSTLELGDSALYLCASSLGTSGADEQFFGPGTRLTVL.

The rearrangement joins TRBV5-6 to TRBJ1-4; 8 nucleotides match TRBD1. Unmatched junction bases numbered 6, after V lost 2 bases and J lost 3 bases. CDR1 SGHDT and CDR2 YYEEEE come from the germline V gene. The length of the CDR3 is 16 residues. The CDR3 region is CASSLGQGRANEKLFF. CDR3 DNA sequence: TGTGCCAGCAGCTTAGGACAGGGTCGGGCTAATGAAAAACTGTTTTTT.

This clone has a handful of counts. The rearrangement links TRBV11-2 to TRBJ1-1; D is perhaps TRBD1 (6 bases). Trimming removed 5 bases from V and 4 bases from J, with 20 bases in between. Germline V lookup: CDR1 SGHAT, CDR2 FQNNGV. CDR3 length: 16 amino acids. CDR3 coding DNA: TGTGCCAGCAGCAATGTAGGGAAGGGGGGGAGCACTGAAGCTTTCTTT. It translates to CASSNVGKGGSTEAFF.

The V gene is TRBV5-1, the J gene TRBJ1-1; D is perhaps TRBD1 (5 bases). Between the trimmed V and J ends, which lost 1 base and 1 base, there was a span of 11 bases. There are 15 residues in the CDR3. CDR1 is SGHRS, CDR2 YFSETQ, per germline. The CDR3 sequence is CASSLTGGANTEAFF. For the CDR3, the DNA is TGCGCCAGCAGCTTGACAGGCGGGGCGAACACTGAAGCTTTCTTT.

DNA for the CDR3: TGTGCCAGCACCGGGGCGGAGGGACGTTCACCCCTCCACTTT. This sequence encodes CASTGAEGRSPLHF. This rearrangement joins TRBV28 to TRBJ1-6; maybe TRBD1 (5 bases). This CDR3 spans 14 amino acids. Germline CDR1 reads MDHEN; CDR2 reads SYDVKM. Trimming removed 7 bases from V and 9 bases from J, with 16 bases in between.

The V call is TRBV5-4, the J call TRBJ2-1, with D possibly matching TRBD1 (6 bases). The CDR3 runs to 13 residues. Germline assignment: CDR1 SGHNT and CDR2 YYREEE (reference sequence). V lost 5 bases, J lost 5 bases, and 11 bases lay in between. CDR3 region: CASSPQGNNEQFF. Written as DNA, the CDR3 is TGTGCCAGCAGTCCACAGGGAAACAATGAGCAGTTCTTC. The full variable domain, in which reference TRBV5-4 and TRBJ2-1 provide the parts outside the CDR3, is ETGVTQSPTHLIKTRGQQVTLRCSSQSGHNTVSWYQQALGQGPQFIFQYYREEENGRGNFPPRFSGLQFPNYSSELNVNALELDDSALYLCASSPQGNNEQFFGPGTRLTVL.

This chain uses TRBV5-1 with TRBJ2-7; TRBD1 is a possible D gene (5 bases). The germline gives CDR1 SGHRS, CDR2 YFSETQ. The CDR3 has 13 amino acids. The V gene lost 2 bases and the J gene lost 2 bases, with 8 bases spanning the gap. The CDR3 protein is CASSLLTAYEQYF. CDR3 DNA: TGCGCCAGCAGCTTACTGACAGCCTACGAGCAGTACTTC.

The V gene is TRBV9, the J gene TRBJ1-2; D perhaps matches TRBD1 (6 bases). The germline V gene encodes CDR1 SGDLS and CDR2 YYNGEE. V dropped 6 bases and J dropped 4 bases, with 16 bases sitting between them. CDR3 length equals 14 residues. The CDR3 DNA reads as TGTGCCAGCACGAAGACAGGCCTAGCCTATGGCTACACCTTC. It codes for CASTKTGLAYGYTF.

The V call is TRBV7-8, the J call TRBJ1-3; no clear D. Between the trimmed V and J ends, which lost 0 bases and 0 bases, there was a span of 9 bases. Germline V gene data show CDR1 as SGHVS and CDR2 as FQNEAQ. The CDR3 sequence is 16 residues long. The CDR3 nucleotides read TGTGCCAGCAGCTTAGCTCCCGTGAGCTCTGGAAACACCATATATTTT. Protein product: CASSLAPVSSGNTIYF.

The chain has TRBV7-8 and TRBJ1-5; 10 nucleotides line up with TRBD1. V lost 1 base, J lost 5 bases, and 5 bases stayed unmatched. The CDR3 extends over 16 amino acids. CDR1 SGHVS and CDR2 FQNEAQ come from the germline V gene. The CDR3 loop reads CASSLETGGADQPQHF. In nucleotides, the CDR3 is TGTGCCAGCAGCTTAGAGACAGGGGGCGCGGATCAGCCCCAGCATTTT. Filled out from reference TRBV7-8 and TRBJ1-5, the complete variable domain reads GAGVSQSPRYKVAKRGQDVALRCDPISGHVSLFWYQQALGQGPEFLTYFQNEAQLDKSGLPSDRFFAERPEGSVSTLKIQRTQQEDSAVYLCASSLETGGADQPQHFGDGTRLSIL.

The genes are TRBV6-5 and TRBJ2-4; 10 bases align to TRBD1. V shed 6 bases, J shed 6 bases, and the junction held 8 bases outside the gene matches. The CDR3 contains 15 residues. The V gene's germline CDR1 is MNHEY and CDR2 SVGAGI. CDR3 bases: TGTGCCAGCAGACGAATCCGGGACAGGGGAAACATTCAGTACTTC. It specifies CASRRIRDRGNIQYF.

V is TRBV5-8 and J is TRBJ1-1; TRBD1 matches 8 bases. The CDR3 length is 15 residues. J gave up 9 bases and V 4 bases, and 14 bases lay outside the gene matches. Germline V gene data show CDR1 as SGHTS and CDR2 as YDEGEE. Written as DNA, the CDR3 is TGTGCCAGCAGCCTGAGAGGGACAGGTACTTCTCAAGCTTTCTTT. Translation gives CASSLRGTGTSQAFF.

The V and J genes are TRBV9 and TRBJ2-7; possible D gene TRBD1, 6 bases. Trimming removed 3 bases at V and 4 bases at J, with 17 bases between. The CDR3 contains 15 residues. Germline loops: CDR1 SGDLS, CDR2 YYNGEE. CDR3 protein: CASSAAGDTIYEQYF. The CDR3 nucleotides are TGTGCCAGCAGCGCCGCAGGGGACACGATTTACGAGCAGTACTTC.

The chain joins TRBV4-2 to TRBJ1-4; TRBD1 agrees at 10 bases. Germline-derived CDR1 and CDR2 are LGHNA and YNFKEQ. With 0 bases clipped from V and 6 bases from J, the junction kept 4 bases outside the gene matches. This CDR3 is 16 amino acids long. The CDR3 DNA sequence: TGTGCCAGCAGCCAAGATTTCGGGACAGGGGATGAAAAACTGTTTTTT. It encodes CASSQDFGTGDEKLFF.

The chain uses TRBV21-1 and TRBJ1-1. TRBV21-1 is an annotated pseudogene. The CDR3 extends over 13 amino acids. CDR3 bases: TGTGCCAGCAGCGAAGGTAAGAGTACTGAAGCTTTCTTT. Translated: CASSEGKSTEAFF.

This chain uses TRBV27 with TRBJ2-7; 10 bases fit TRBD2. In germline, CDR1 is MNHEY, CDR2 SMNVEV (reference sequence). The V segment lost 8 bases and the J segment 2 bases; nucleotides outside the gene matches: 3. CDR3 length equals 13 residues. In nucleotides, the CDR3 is TGTGCCAGCGGTAGCGGGGGGCCCTACGAGCAGTACTTC. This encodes CASGSGGPYEQYF.

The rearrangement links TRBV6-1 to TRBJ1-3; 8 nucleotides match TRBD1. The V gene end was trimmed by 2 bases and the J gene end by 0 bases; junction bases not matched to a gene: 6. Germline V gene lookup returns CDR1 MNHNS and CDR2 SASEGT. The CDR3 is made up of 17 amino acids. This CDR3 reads CASSERTGRISGNTIYF. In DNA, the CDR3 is TGTGCCAGCAGTGAACGGACAGGGAGGATCTCTGGAAACACCATATATTTT.

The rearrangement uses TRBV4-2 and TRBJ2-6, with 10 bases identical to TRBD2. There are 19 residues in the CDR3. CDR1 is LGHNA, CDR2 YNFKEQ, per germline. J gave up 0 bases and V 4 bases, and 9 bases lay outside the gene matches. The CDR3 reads CASSPPRLAGPSGANVLTF. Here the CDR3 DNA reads TGTGCCAGCAGCCCCCCCCGACTAGCGGGCCCCTCTGGGGCCAACGTCCTGACTTTC.

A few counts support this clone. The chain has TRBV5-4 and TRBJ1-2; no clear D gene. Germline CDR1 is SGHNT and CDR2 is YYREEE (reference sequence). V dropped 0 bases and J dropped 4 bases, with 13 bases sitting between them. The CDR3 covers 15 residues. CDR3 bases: TGTGCCAGCAGCTTGGACCCCGATACGGGCTATGGCTACACCTTC. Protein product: CASSLDPDTGYGYTF.

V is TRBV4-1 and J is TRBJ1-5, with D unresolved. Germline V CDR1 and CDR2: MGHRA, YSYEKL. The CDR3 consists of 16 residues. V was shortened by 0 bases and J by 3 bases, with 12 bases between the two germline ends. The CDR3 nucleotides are TGCGCCAGCAGCCAAGATGGAGGACTCCCCAATCAGCCCCAGCATTTT. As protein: CASSQDGGLPNQPQHF.

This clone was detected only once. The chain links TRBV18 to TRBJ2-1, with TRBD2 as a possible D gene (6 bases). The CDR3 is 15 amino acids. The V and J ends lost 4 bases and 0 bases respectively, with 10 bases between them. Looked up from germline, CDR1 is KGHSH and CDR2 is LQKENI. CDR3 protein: CASSLGTLSYNEQFF. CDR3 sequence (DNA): TGTGCCAGCTCACTTGGGACTCTCTCCTACAATGAGCAGTTCTTC.

The CDR3: CASSLRQGTNGYTF. The CDR3 coding sequence is TGTGCCAGCAGCTTAAGGCAGGGGACAAATGGCTACACCTTC. J is TRBJ1-2 and V is TRBV11-2, with D tentatively TRBD1 (6 bases). Trimming left V 2 bases short and J 6 bases short, with 13 bases between. Germline CDR1 and CDR2: SGHAT and FQNNGV. The CDR3 consists of 14 residues. The full variable domain, with the rest looked up from reference TRBV11-2 and TRBJ1-2, is EAGVAQSPRYKIIEKRQSVAFWCNPISGHATLYWYQQILGQGPKLLIQFQNNGVVDDSQLPKDRFSAERLKGVDSTLKIQPAKLEDSAVYLCASSLRQGTNGYTFGSGTRLTVV.